A single sample gave rise to the 32 T cell receptor beta chains below, sequenced in a study of T cells in Graves' hyperthyroidism and ophthalmopathy. Template material for amplifying TCR beta CDR3 regions consisted of RNA transcripts. A set of HTBI primers served as the primers for a first-round RT-PCR of the TCR CDR3. TCRdb called the multiplex PCR reads again in MiXCR, with one record for every CDR3 protein. The sample holds hundreds of thousands of distinct CDR3 sequences, 20% seen once. The sequenced sample was blood. These receptors all stem from a man aged 25-40 years with Graves' ophthalmopathy.

This clonotype was seen a few times. V gene TRBV6-2 or TRBV6-3 combines with J gene TRBJ2-7, with D possibly being TRBD2 (6 bases). The length of the CDR3 is 15 residues. The germline V gene encodes CDR1 MNHEY and CDR2 SVGEGT. Trimming took off 5 bases at V and 2 bases at J, with 16 bases between the two ends. The CDR3 here is CASSALRDFTYEQYF. The CDR3 DNA is TGTGCCAGCAGTGCCCTCCGGGACTTTACCTACGAGCAGTACTTC.

This clonotype turned up a few times. The chain couples TRBV5-4 to TRBJ2-1, with 14 bases fitting TRBD2. This CDR3 spans 18 amino acids. Germline V lookup: CDR1 SGHNT, CDR2 YYREEE (reference sequence). Unmatched junction bases numbered 9, after V lost 4 bases and J lost 3 bases. CDR3 in DNA: TGTGCCAGCAGCGGAGGGACTAGCGGGAGCTCGGTCTACAATGAGCAGTTCTTC. This sequence encodes CASSGGTSGSSVYNEQFF.

The chain uses TRBV4-1 and TRBJ2-1, with D possibly being TRBD1 (6 bases). The CDR3 loop spans 16 amino acids. The V and J ends lost 0 bases and 10 bases respectively, with 19 bases between them. CDR1 is MGHRA and CDR2 is YSYEKL in the germline V gene. This chain's CDR3 is CASSQEFVTGKLEQFF. In DNA form, the CDR3 reads TGCGCCAGCAGCCAAGAGTTCGTCACAGGGAAATTAGAGCAGTTCTTC.

The chain has TRBV18 and TRBJ2-7; 7 bases fit TRBD2. CDR1 and CDR2 (germline): KGHSH, LQKENI. Trimming at V came to 6 bases and at J to 1 base, leaving 6 bases not matched to a gene. The CDR3 runs 14 residues. As DNA, the CDR3 is TGTGCCAGCTCCCGGTGGGGGGGATCCTACGAGCAGTACTTC. The encoded protein is CASSRWGGSYEQYF.

This clonotype was seen at least ten times. The chain combines TRBV12-3 or TRBV12-4 with TRBJ2-5, with 9 nucleotides matching TRBD1. The CDR3 spans 14 residues. Trimming at V came to 6 bases and at J to 4 bases, leaving 6 bases not matched to a gene. CDR3 bases: TGTGCCAGCAGGCAACAGGGGGCAGGAGAGACCCAGTACTTC. Translating gives CASRQQGAGETQYF.

This clonotype was seen ten or more times. The V call is TRBV20-1, the J call TRBJ2-1; 11 nucleotides align to TRBD2. The CDR3 totals 14 residues. Germline CDR1 is DFQATT and CDR2 is SNEGSKA (reference sequence). V was pared by 5 bases and J by 4 bases, with 4 bases of the junction left unmatched. The CDR3: CSALLAGVYNEQFF. CDR3 nucleotides: TGCAGTGCTCTACTAGCGGGAGTTTACAATGAGCAGTTCTTC.

As concerns this clonotype: A single base separates this from a much larger clone, so it may be a read error. This chain connects TRBV30 to TRBJ2-2; 12 bases are a match to TRBD2. This CDR3 comprises 17 residues. CDR1 GTSNPN and CDR2 SVGIG come from the germline V gene (reference sequence). V lost 4 bases and J lost 3; bases outside the gene matches: 9. CDR3 residues: CAWTLPLAGGYTGELFF. The CDR3 nucleotides are TGTGCCTGGACCCTCCCCCTAGCGGGAGGGTACACCGGGGAGCTGTTTTTT.

The chain recombines TRBV6-1 with TRBJ2-7; 10 positions agree with TRBD2. CDR1 and CDR2 from the germline V gene are MNHNS and SASEGT. The CDR3 extends over 16 amino acids. Trimming took 5 bases from V and 2 from J; bases not matched to a gene: 9. Written as DNA, the CDR3 is TGTGCCAGCAGTCCCGGCGGGCTAGCGGGAGCCTACGAGCAGTACTTC. Encoded protein: CASSPGGLAGAYEQYF.

The table lists this clonotype with a few counts. The chain carries TRBV7-9 and TRBJ2-1, with D perhaps matching TRBD2 (6 bases). Germline CDR1 SEHNR, CDR2 FQNEAQ (reference sequence). V lost 5 bases to trimming and J lost 2 bases, with 22 bases between them. The CDR3 is made up of 18 amino acids. This chain's CDR3 is CASSPPPGRGKTYNEQFF. The CDR3 DNA is TGTGCCAGCAGCCCTCCTCCTGGCCGGGGGAAAACCTACAATGAGCAGTTCTTC.

This chain connects TRBV6-5 to TRBJ2-7, with TRBD2 identical over 15 bases. Germline assignment: CDR1 MNHEY and CDR2 SVGAGI. The CDR3 has 17 amino acids. Trimming cost V 4 bases and J 6 bases; bases outside gene matches: 10. The CDR3 loop reads CASSSWAKGLAGGEQYF. The CDR3 region has the DNA TGTGCCAGCAGTTCCTGGGCAAAGGGACTAGCGGGAGGCGAGCAGTACTTC.

This clonotype was observed a handful of times. The chain couples TRBV5-6 to TRBJ1-1, with D hard to call. Germline values: CDR1 SGHDT, CDR2 YYEEEE. The CDR3 runs 16 residues. The V end lost 3 bases, the J end lost 4 bases, and 19 bases lay between the germline ends. CDR3 protein: CASSSILSGSGTEAFF. The CDR3 nucleotides read TGTGCCAGCAGCTCGATCTTATCCGGGTCTGGCACTGAAGCTTTCTTT.

The genes are TRBV12-3 or TRBV12-4 and TRBJ1-2; 12 positions agree with TRBD1. The trim removed 5 bases at V and 5 bases at J, leaving 3 bases unmatched. The CDR3 length is 14 residues. The CDR3 sequence is CASSRDRGLYGYTF. CDR3 DNA: TGTGCCAGCAGTCGGGACAGGGGGCTTTATGGCTACACCTTC.

This clonotype has a count of ten or more. The chain couples TRBV6-1 to TRBJ1-1; perhaps TRBD1 as D (5 bases). V was pared by 5 bases and J by 1 base, with 11 bases between. The CDR3 is 14 residues long. Germline V gene sequence: CDR1 MNHNS, CDR2 SASEGT. CDR3 bases: TGTGCCAGCAGTCTGACGACAGAGAACACTGAAGCTTTCTTT. As protein: CASSLTTENTEAFF.

This clonotype was seen a few times. This chain connects TRBV28 to TRBJ2-1; the match to TRBD2 covers 14 bases. Per the germline V gene, CDR1 is MDHEN and CDR2 is SYDVKM. The CDR3 has 17 amino acids. Losses at the gene ends were 2 bases for V and 14 bases for J; bases not matched to a gene: 14. The CDR3 DNA reads TGTGCCAGCAGTTTACCGACTCCGGGACTAGCGGGGGTAAGAGAGTTCTTC. It is translated as CASSLPTPGLAGVREFF.

This clonotype has just a few counts. The chain is built from TRBV7-3 and TRBJ2-3, with TRBD2 matching 7 bases. Per germline, CDR1 SGHTA and CDR2 FQGTGA. The CDR3 length is 15 residues. The ends lost 2 bases at V and 2 bases at J; junction bases unmatched: 4. DNA of the CDR3: TGTGCCAGCAGCTTATGGGGGGGGAACACAGATACGCAGTATTTT. Translation: CASSLWGGNTDTQYF. Based on the CDR3 plus reference TRBV7-3 and TRBJ2-3, the full variable domain is GAGVSQTPSNKVTEKGKYVELRCDPISGHTALYWYRQSLGQGPEFLIYFQGTGAADDSGLPNDRFFAVRPEGSVSTLKIQRTERGDSAVYLCASSLWGGNTDTQYFGPGTRLTVL.

This clonotype was seen more than once but under ten times. The chain has TRBV28 and TRBJ2-1; 8 bases map to TRBD2. CDR3 length equals 14 residues. The V segment lost 6 bases and the J segment 6 bases; nucleotides outside the gene matches: 7. CDR1 is MDHEN and CDR2 is SYDVKM in the germline V gene. The CDR3 region is CASSHGTRTNEQFF. CDR3 bases: TGTGCCAGCAGCCATGGGACTAGGACCAATGAGCAGTTCTTC.

This clonotype was seen ten or more times. The chain combines TRBV5-1 with TRBJ1-2; 8 bases map to TRBD1. CDR1 SGHRS and CDR2 YFSETQ come from the germline V gene. The trim removed 0 bases at V and 6 bases at J, leaving 4 bases unmatched. The CDR3 is made up of 14 amino acids. Here the CDR3 reads CASSLAQGADGYTF. The CDR3, as DNA: TGCGCCAGCAGCTTGGCCCAGGGGGCGGATGGCTACACCTTC. The full variable domain, its missing parts supplied by reference TRBV5-1 and TRBJ1-2, is KAGVTQTPRYLIKTRGQQVTLSCSPISGHRSVSWYQQTPGQGLQFLFEYFSETQRNKGNFPGRFSGRQFSNSRSEMNVSTLELGDSALYLCASSLAQGADGYTFGSGTRLTVV.

J is TRBJ2-1 and V is TRBV4-1; TRBD2 might be the D (6 bases). Trimming shortened V by 1 base and J by 8 bases, and 15 bases separated the two germline ends. CDR3 length: 15 amino acids. Germline V lookup: CDR1 MGHRA, CDR2 YSYEKL. In nucleotides, the CDR3 is TGCGCCAGCAGCCAAGGCCTAGCGCCGGGCGATGAGCAGTTCTTC. This codes for CASSQGLAPGDEQFF.

On this clonotype: A much larger clonotype is one base distant, so this may be a read error. V gene TRBV30 combines with J gene TRBJ1-1; D call uncertain. The CDR3 consists of 13 residues. Germline assignment: CDR1 GTSNPN and CDR2 SVGIG (reference sequence). The CDR3 protein is CTWSGRWNTEAFF. The CDR3 region has the DNA TGTACCTGGAGTGGACGGTGGAACACTGAAGCTTTCTTT. Supplemented by reference TRBV30 and TRBJ1-1, the full variable domain reads SQTIHQWPATLVQPVGSPLSLECTVEGTSNPNLYWYRQAAGRGLQLLFYSVGIGQISSEVPQNLSASRPQDRQFILSSKKLLLSDSGFYLCTWSGRWNTEAFFGQGTRLTVV.

The gene calls are TRBV29-1 and TRBJ2-1, with D maybe TRBD2 (6 bases). Germline CDR1 and CDR2: SQVTM and ANQGSEA. The V gene lost 3 bases and the J gene lost 4 bases, with 13 bases spanning the gap. CDR3 size: 14 residues. Here the CDR3 DNA reads TGCAGCGTTGAGCGGCGGGACCGGTACAATGAGCAGTTCTTC. It yields the protein CSVERRDRYNEQFF.

The V gene is TRBV11-2, the J gene TRBJ2-1, with D perhaps TRBD1 or TRBD2 (6 bases each). Germline values: CDR1 SGHAT, CDR2 FQNNGV. The CDR3 contains 16 residues. The V gene lost 0 bases and the J gene lost 7 bases, with 16 bases spanning the gap. For the CDR3, the DNA is TGTGCCAGCAGCTTAGATTATCATGGGGGGCGGAATGAGCAGTTCTTC. Its translation: CASSLDYHGGRNEQFF.

This clonotype appeared many times. This chain joins TRBV7-2 and TRBJ1-2; TRBD1 aligns across 9 bases. The CDR3 runs to 15 residues. Germline V gene data show CDR1 as SGHTA and CDR2 as FQGNSA. V lost 2 bases and J lost 4; bases outside the gene matches: 5. Here the CDR3 reads CASSLLDRGGYGYTF. Written as DNA, the CDR3 is TGTGCCAGCAGCTTACTGGACAGGGGTGGCTATGGCTACACCTTC.

The chain is built from TRBV10-3 and TRBJ2-1; the D is unclear. CDR3 size: 15 residues. CDR1 is ENHRY, CDR2 SYGVKD, per germline. The V end was cut by 0 bases, the J end by 2 bases, with 8 bases between. CDR3 amino acids: CAISESTGPYNEQFF. CDR3 nucleotides: TGTGCCATCAGTGAGTCGACCGGCCCCTACAATGAGCAGTTCTTC.

The chain is built from TRBV15 and TRBJ2-1; TRBD2 aligns across 10 bases. Trimming at V came to 0 bases and at J to 4 bases, leaving 6 bases not matched to a gene. CDR1 and CDR2 (germline): LNHNV, YYDKDF (reference sequence). This CDR3 spans 17 amino acids. The chain's CDR3 is CATSRDRRTSGYNEQFF. The CDR3 DNA reads as TGTGCCACCAGCAGAGATCGTCGGACTAGCGGTTACAATGAGCAGTTCTTC. The entire variable domain, with the rest obtained from reference TRBV15 and TRBJ2-1, is as follows: DAMVIQNPRYQVTQFGKPVTLSCSQTLNHNVMYWYQQKSSQAPKLLFHYYDKDFNNEADTPDNFQSRRPNTSFCFLDIRSPGLGDTAMYLCATSRDRRTSGYNEQFFGPGTRLTVL.

The J gene is TRBJ2-7, the V gene TRBV2; 7 nucleotides line up with TRBD1. The CDR3 runs 13 residues. The germline CDR1 and CDR2 sequences are SNHLY and FYNNEI. The ends lost 6 bases at V and 2 bases at J; junction bases unmatched: 4. The CDR3 spells CASRTGQTYEQYF. The CDR3 nucleotides read TGTGCCAGCAGAACGGGACAGACCTACGAGCAGTACTTC. Full variable domain (outside the CDR3, taken from reference TRBV2 and TRBJ2-7): EPEVTQTPSHQVTQMGQEVILRCVPISNHLYFYWYRQILGQKVEFLVSFYNNEISEKSEIFDDQFSVERPDGSNFTLKIRSTKLEDSAMYFCASRTGQTYEQYFGPGTRLTVT.

This clonotype appeared a single time. This chain connects TRBV20-1 to TRBJ2-5, with TRBD1 matching over 8 bases. V lost 6 bases and J lost 4; bases outside the gene matches: 10. Germline V lookup: CDR1 DFQATT, CDR2 SNEGSKA (reference sequence). The CDR3 spans 14 residues. The CDR3 region has the DNA TGCAGTGCAACAGCCGGGACAGGTGGAGAGACCCAGTACTTC. Amino acid sequence: CSATAGTGGETQYF.

In this sample, this clonotype turned up a few times. The V call is TRBV7-2, the J call TRBJ2-7, with 10 bases that match TRBD1. The CDR3 consists of 13 residues. V shed 3 bases, J shed 7 bases, and the junction held 3 bases outside the gene matches. In germline, CDR1 is SGHTA, CDR2 FQGNSA. The CDR3 reads CASSLTGGQEQYF. The CDR3 coding sequence is TGTGCCAGCAGCTTGACAGGGGGCCAGGAGCAGTACTTC.

As to this clonotype: One junction end disagrees with the germline gene, perhaps due to a read error. The CDR3 spells CASIRYGSGSCEQYF. DNA for the CDR3: TGTGCCAGCATCCGATACGGGAGTGGCTCCTGCGAGCAGTACTTC. V and J are TRBV28 and TRBJ2-7; possible D gene TRBD2, 6 bases. Per germline, CDR1 MDHEN and CDR2 SYDVKM. This CDR3 has 15 residues.

This clonotype was observed a few times. This chain links TRBV5-6 with TRBJ2-7; tentatively, D is TRBD1 (5 bases). Germline values: CDR1 SGHDT, CDR2 YYEEEE. The CDR3 consists of 13 residues. V was shortened by 3 bases and J by 5 bases, with 12 bases between the two germline ends. The CDR3 sequence is CASSWGVGNEQYF. The CDR3 DNA reads TGTGCCAGCAGCTGGGGCGTAGGGAACGAGCAGTACTTC.

V gene TRBV10-1 combines with J gene TRBJ2-1; no clear D gene. Trimming took 3 bases from V and 6 from J, leaving 3 bases between them. The CDR3 spans 11 residues. In germline, CDR1 is WNHNN, CDR2 SYGVQD (reference sequence). CDR3 protein: CASSDTNEQFF. The CDR3 coding sequence is TGCGCCAGCAGTGACACCAATGAGCAGTTCTTC.

A remark on this clonotype: This could be a read error, since a much larger clone is one nucleotide away. This chain links TRBV6-5 with TRBJ2-1; TRBD2 agrees at 8 bases. With V trimmed by 8 bases and J by 4 bases, 4 bases remained unmatched. Germline V gene data show CDR1 as MNHEY and CDR2 as SVGAGI. The length of the CDR3 is 13 residues. The CDR3 region is CASVTSGYNEQFF. CDR3 DNA sequence: TGTGCCAGCGTAACTAGCGGATACAATGAGCAGTTCTTC.

This chain uses TRBV20-1 with TRBJ2-3, with TRBD2 identical over 8 bases. The V gene end was trimmed by 6 bases and the J gene end by 4 bases; junction bases not matched to a gene: 3. CDR1 is DFQATT, CDR2 SNEGSKA, per germline (reference sequence). The CDR3 totals 12 residues. CDR3 sequence (DNA): TGCAGTGCAGAGGGACTAGCAGATACGCAGTATTTT. Translated: CSAEGLADTQYF.